The 24 T cell receptor beta chains presented below share a single source sample, sequenced in a study of regulatory and conventional T cells in RAG deficiency. Blood CD4+ CD25-high CD127-low regulatory T cells supplied the genomic DNA template. Produced via immunoSEQ multiplex PCR; TCRdb's table is partial and in-frame only. The data contain just under 9,500 clones, 89% of them singletons. The same sample was also studied in work on regulatory T cells. From that study: Amplification used 52 TRBV primers and 13 TRBJ primers.

The sequenced material came from Tregs sorted from blood. Receptor source: a human donor in good health.

The genes are TRBV25-1 and TRBJ2-6; D may be TRBD2 (5 bases). The CDR3 extends over 15 amino acids. V was clipped by 8 bases and J by 3 bases, with 14 bases between them. Germline CDR1 MGHDK, CDR2 SYGVNS. The CDR3 bases are TGTGCCAGCGGCCTGACGGGATATGGGGCCAACGTCCTGACTTTC. This encodes CASGLTGYGANVLTF. Full variable domain (missing parts from reference TRBV25-1 and TRBJ2-6): EADIYQTPRYLVIGTGKKITLECSQTMGHDKMYWYQQDPGMELHLIHYSYGVNSTEKGDLSSESTVSRIRTEHFPLTLESARPSHTSQYLCASGLTGYGANVLTFGAGSRLTVL.

The J gene is TRBJ1-4, the V gene TRBV7-6, with a possible D match to TRBD1 (5 bases). Germline assignment: CDR1 SGHVS and CDR2 FNYEAQ. The CDR3 totals 14 residues. V was pared by 3 bases and J by 3 bases, with 8 bases between. The CDR3 DNA follows: TGTGCCAGCAGCTTTGGGGGGGCTAATGAAAAACTGTTTTTT. It encodes CASSFGGANEKLFF.

V is TRBV29-1 and J is TRBJ2-5; TRBD2 matches at 7 bases. This CDR3 has 14 residues. The V segment lost 6 bases and the J segment 2 bases; nucleotides outside the gene matches: 9. Germline CDR1 SQVTM, CDR2 ANQGSEA. CDR3 residues: CSVGTAGVQETQYF. CDR3 sequence (DNA): TGCAGCGTGGGCACGGCGGGAGTGCAAGAGACCCAGTACTTC.

The chain employs TRBV7-2 and TRBJ1-1; TRBD1 might be the D (6 bases). This CDR3 has 13 residues. Trimming took off 2 bases at V and 8 bases at J, with 12 bases between the two ends. Germline CDR1 SGHTA, CDR2 FQGNSA. As DNA, the CDR3 is TGTGCCAGCAGCTTACAGGGGTCTAAAGAAGCTTTCTTT. Translated, it gives CASSLQGSKEAFF.

The chain is built from TRBV2 and TRBJ2-1, with D perhaps matching TRBD1 or TRBD2 (6 bases each). V lost 6 bases and J lost 12, with 12 bases in between. This CDR3 contains 11 residues. CDR1 SNHLY and CDR2 FYNNEI come from the germline V gene. CDR3 protein: CASRGGGWQFF. DNA of the CDR3: TGTGCCAGCAGAGGGGGAGGTTGGCAGTTCTTC.

V gene TRBV5-1 combines with J gene TRBJ1-2, with 9 nucleotides matching TRBD1. The junction had 10 bases not matched to a gene; V was cut back by 5 bases and J by 2 bases. The CDR3 covers 16 residues. Germline V gene data show CDR1 as SGHRS and CDR2 as YFSETQ. The CDR3 DNA is TGCGCCAGCAGAAACCTACAGGGGGCCAGAAACTATGGCTACACCTTC. Translated, it gives CASRNLQGARNYGYTF. The full variable domain, with the rest looked up from reference TRBV5-1 and TRBJ1-2, is KAGVTQTPRYLIKTRGQQVTLSCSPISGHRSVSWYQQTPGQGLQFLFEYFSETQRNKGNFPGRFSGRQFSNSRSEMNVSTLELGDSALYLCASRNLQGARNYGYTFGSGTRLTVV.

V and J are TRBV10-1 and TRBJ2-7; tentatively, D is TRBD2 (6 bases). Trimming left V 0 bases short and J 6 bases short, with 18 bases between. The CDR3 is made up of 16 amino acids. The germline gives CDR1 WNHNN, CDR2 SYGVQD (reference sequence). CDR3 sequence: CASSESSGPNPFEQYF. CDR3 DNA sequence: TGCGCCAGCAGTGAGTCAAGCGGGCCCAACCCTTTCGAGCAGTACTTC.

This chain uses TRBV28 with TRBJ2-7, with D uncertain. V was shortened by 8 bases and J by 0 bases, with 14 bases between the two germline ends. This CDR3 has 14 residues. Germline V gives CDR1 MDHEN, CDR2 SYDVKM. The CDR3, as DNA: TGTGCCAGCGGGTGGTTCGACCACTCCTACGAGCAGTACTTC. This translates into CASGWFDHSYEQYF.

The V call is TRBV28, the J call TRBJ2-1; D may be TRBD1 or TRBD2 (7 bases each). Germline V lookup: CDR1 MDHEN, CDR2 SYDVKM. The V end was cut by 1 base, the J end by 3 bases, with 13 bases between. CDR3 size: 16 residues. The CDR3 reads CASSLFSGGGYNEQFF. CDR3 in DNA: TGTGCCAGCAGTTTATTTTCAGGGGGGGGCTACAATGAGCAGTTCTTC. Together with reference TRBV28 and TRBJ2-1, the CDR3 gives the full variable domain: DVKVTQSSRYLVKRTGEKVFLECVQDMDHENMFWYRQDPGLGLRLIYFSYDVKMKEKGDIPEGYSVSREKKERFSLILESASTNQTSMYLCASSLFSGGGYNEQFFGPGTRLTVL.

The rearrangement uses TRBV2 and TRBJ2-2, with D possibly matching TRBD2 (6 bases). CDR3 length equals 16 residues. V was trimmed by 4 bases and J by 6 bases, leaving 18 bases between them. Germline CDR1 is SNHLY and CDR2 is FYNNEI. CDR3 sequence (DNA): TGTGCCAGCAGTGTCTGGGGGGAGTGGTCCTCCGGGGAGCTGTTTTTT. Protein product: CASSVWGEWSSGELFF.

This chain connects TRBV20-1 to TRBJ2-1; D might be TRBD1 (6 bases). This CDR3 is built from 10 residues. The germline V and J ends were trimmed by 5 bases and 13 bases, with 12 bases remaining between them. Germline V gene data show CDR1 as DFQATT and CDR2 as SNEGSKA (reference sequence). CDR3 DNA: TGCAGTGCTTACAGGGAAAAACAGTTCTTC. Translation: CSAYREKQFF.

The chain links TRBV11-2 to TRBJ1-4, with 8 nucleotides matching TRBD1. The germline CDR1 and CDR2 sequences are SGHAT and FQNNGV. With 5 bases clipped from V and 5 bases from J, the junction kept 7 bases outside the gene matches. This CDR3 region has 15 residues. The CDR3 nucleotides are TGTGCCAGCAGCACCCGGACAGGGTCAAATGAAAAACTGTTTTTT. Its protein is CASSTRTGSNEKLFF. Drawing the rest from reference TRBV11-2 and TRBJ1-4, the complete variable domain is EAGVAQSPRYKIIEKRQSVAFWCNPISGHATLYWYQQILGQGPKLLIQFQNNGVVDDSQLPKDRFSAERLKGVDSTLKIQPAKLEDSAVYLCASSTRTGSNEKLFFGSGTQLSVL.

The chain recombines TRBV2 with TRBJ2-1; 8 nucleotides agree with TRBD2. Looked up from germline, CDR1 is SNHLY and CDR2 is FYNNEI. V shed 6 bases and J 9 bases; nucleotides not matched to a gene: 7. The length of the CDR3 is 13 residues. DNA for the CDR3: TGTGCCAGCAGCCGGGAGGCGGGGGGTGAGCAGTTCTTC. Translated: CASSREAGGEQFF.

V gene TRBV5-1 combines with J gene TRBJ2-3, with TRBD1 as a possible D gene (6 bases). Looked up from germline, CDR1 is SGHRS and CDR2 is YFSETQ. The CDR3 runs 15 residues. V dropped 4 bases and J dropped 0 bases, with 12 bases sitting between them. DNA of the CDR3: TGCGCCAGCAGCACACAGGGAGCTAGCACAGATACGCAGTATTTT. Its protein product is CASSTQGASTDTQYF.

The chain is built from TRBV6-5 and TRBJ1-4; D might be TRBD1 (5 bases). The germline V and J ends were trimmed by 6 bases and 5 bases, with 10 bases remaining between them. Germline CDR1 and CDR2: MNHEY and SVGAGI. The CDR3 totals 13 residues. The CDR3 DNA sequence: TGTGCCAGCAGAACAGGACTAAATGAAAAACTGTTTTTT. Protein: CASRTGLNEKLFF.

This chain joins TRBV28 and TRBJ1-2; 12 positions agree with TRBD1. Germline lookup yields CDR1 MDHEN and CDR2 SYDVKM. The J segment lost 2 bases and the V segment lost 3 bases, leaving 7 bases of the junction unmatched. CDR3 length: 17 residues. The CDR3 DNA reads TGTGCCAGCAGTTTCCCATGGGGGACAGGGGGCAACTATGGCTACACCTTC. It codes for CASSFPWGTGGNYGYTF.

V and J are TRBV6-5 and TRBJ1-1; the D is unclear. The CDR3 is 13 residues long. Trimming cost V 1 base and J 2 bases, with 5 bases left between them. Germline CDR1 is MNHEY and CDR2 is SVGAGI. CDR3 DNA sequence: TGTGCCAGCAGTTACTTAGCAAACACTGAAGCTTTCTTT. Its translation: CASSYLANTEAFF.

The chain joins TRBV2 to TRBJ2-5; D may match TRBD1 or TRBD2 (5 bases each). Trimming pared 6 bases from V and 5 bases from J, leaving 22 bases between. CDR1 and CDR2 (germline): SNHLY, FYNNEI. CDR3 length: 16 residues. In nucleotides, the CDR3 is TGTGCCAGCAGCCCCCAGTGGGGACCTAAATGGGAGACCCAGTACTTC. Its translation: CASSPQWGPKWETQYF. Full variable domain (missing parts from reference TRBV2 and TRBJ2-5): EPEVTQTPSHQVTQMGQEVILRCVPISNHLYFYWYRQILGQKVEFLVSFYNNEISEKSEIFDDQFSVERPDGSNFTLKIRSTKLEDSAMYFCASSPQWGPKWETQYFGPGTRLLVL.

The count of this clone is one. The chain carries TRBV18 and TRBJ2-2; unclear D gene. The germline CDR1 and CDR2 sequences are KGHSH and LQKENI. The V gene lost 3 bases and the J gene lost 5 bases, with 7 bases spanning the gap. The CDR3 is 13 residues long. Written as DNA, the CDR3 is TGTGCCAGCTCACCCCGTGTTACCGGGGAGCTGTTTTTT. Its translation: CASSPRVTGELFF.

The J gene is TRBJ2-7, the V gene TRBV7-9; TRBD2 aligns across 11 bases. V lost 3 bases and J lost 5; bases outside the gene matches: 3. Germline values: CDR1 SEHNR, CDR2 FQNEAQ (reference sequence). The CDR3 extends over 14 amino acids. In nucleotides, the CDR3 is TGTGCCAGCAGCTTGACTAGCGGGATTAACGAGCAGTACTTC. This codes for CASSLTSGINEQYF.

The J gene is TRBJ2-1, the V gene TRBV5-4; TRBD2 agrees at 7 bases. CDR3 length: 16 amino acids. The V and J ends lost 3 bases and 10 bases, in that order; junction bases with no gene match: 16. Germline CDR1 SGHNT, CDR2 YYREEE (reference sequence). CDR3: CASSWGTTLPEVEQFF. DNA for the CDR3: TGTGCCAGCAGCTGGGGGACTACACTACCAGAGGTCGAGCAGTTCTTC.

This chain links TRBV15 with TRBJ2-2; D is possibly TRBD1 or TRBD2 (5 bases each). Germline V gene data show CDR1 as LNHNV and CDR2 as YYDKDF (reference sequence). The CDR3 loop spans 17 amino acids. The ends were cut back, 5 bases at V and 5 bases at J, with 21 bases in the middle. CDR3 DNA sequence: TGTGCCACCAGCCAGACCGCCGGGACCTACGGTACCGGGGAGCTGTTTTTT. It codes for CATSQTAGTYGTGELFF.

V gene TRBV2 combines with J gene TRBJ1-1; D is perhaps TRBD1 (6 bases). The V end was cut by 6 bases, the J end by 0 bases, with 14 bases between. CDR1 is SNHLY and CDR2 is FYNNEI in the germline V gene. The CDR3 is made up of 15 amino acids. CDR3 residues: CASSRGSGMNTEAFF. The CDR3 nucleotides read TGTGCCAGCAGCAGGGGTAGTGGAATGAACACTGAAGCTTTCTTT.

This clone was detected once. The rearrangement links TRBV6-1 to TRBJ2-1, with D unclear. CDR3 length: 15 residues. Germline loops: CDR1 MNHNS, CDR2 SASEGT. The CDR3 here is CAVTQGWVSGNEQFF. DNA of the CDR3: TGTGCAGTTACCCAAGGGTGGGTCTCGGGCAATGAGCAGTTCTTC.